A single T cell receptor (beta chain) is shown here with its context. Clones were sequenced by immunoSEQ multiplex PCR, and TCRdb holds only the in-frame ones, with some missing. Altogether fewer than 350,000 clones are present, approximately 90% being singletons, with the ten largest covering roughly 2%. The germline V gene has CDR1 MGHRA and CDR2 YSYEKL. V was shortened by 2 bases and J by 5 bases, with 9 bases between the two germline ends. This CDR3 region has 13 residues. The data originate from a study of blood T cell repertoires in COVID-19. Recruitment covered about two dozen US areas and drew participants whose ages spanned roughly 18 to 100 years.

The chain employs TRBV4-1 and TRBJ1-1; D perhaps matches TRBD1 (5 bases). The clonotype comes from a woman aged 40 to 55 with acute COVID-19. Source material: PBMCs or T cells enriched from blood (not recorded which). This CDR3 is CASSQYRGTEAFF. As DNA, the CDR3 is TGCGCCAGCAGCCAATATCGGGGGACTGAAGCTTTCTTT.